This T cell receptor (beta chain) was obtained from a study of blood T cell repertoires in COVID-19. Study as a whole: Spain, Italy and the United States supplied samples that represented acute and convalescent COVID-19. PBMCs, B-cell-depleted T cells, or T cells were the source of the cDNA or gDNA that made up the material.

Original processing notes: Using reference gene primer amplification, nucleated cell counts were estimated. Method: immunoSEQ multiplex PCR; TCRdb's copy keeps in-frame clones and lacks some. Clone size and V and J calls were adopted from that table, with D and trimming inferred from the DNA. The table lists roughly 54,000 clones, 86% of them singletons, with under 30% in the top ten. In its sample, this clone was seen once. The clonotype was recovered from a human donor in a cohort sampled during active COVID-19. Source material: peripheral blood.

The DNA for the CDR3 is TGTGCCACCAGCAAACACCGACAGAATACCTACGAGCAGTACTTC. This encodes CATSKHRQNTYEQYF. The chain is built from TRBV15 and TRBJ2-7; tentatively, D is TRBD1 (5 bases). The CDR3 totals 15 residues. Germline V gene sequence: CDR1 LNHNV, CDR2 YYDKDF (reference sequence). Between the trimmed V and J ends, which lost 4 bases and 2 bases, there was a span of 15 bases.